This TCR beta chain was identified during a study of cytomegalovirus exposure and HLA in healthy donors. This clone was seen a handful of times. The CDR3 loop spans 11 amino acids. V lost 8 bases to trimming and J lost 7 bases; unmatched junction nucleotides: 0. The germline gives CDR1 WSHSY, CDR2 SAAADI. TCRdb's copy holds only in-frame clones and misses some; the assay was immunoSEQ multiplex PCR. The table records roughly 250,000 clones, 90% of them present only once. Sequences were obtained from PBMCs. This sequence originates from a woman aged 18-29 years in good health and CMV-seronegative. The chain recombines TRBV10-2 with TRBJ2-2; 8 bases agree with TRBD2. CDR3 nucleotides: TGCGCCAGCCGGGAGGGCGGGGAGCTGTTTTTT. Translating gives CASREGGELFF.